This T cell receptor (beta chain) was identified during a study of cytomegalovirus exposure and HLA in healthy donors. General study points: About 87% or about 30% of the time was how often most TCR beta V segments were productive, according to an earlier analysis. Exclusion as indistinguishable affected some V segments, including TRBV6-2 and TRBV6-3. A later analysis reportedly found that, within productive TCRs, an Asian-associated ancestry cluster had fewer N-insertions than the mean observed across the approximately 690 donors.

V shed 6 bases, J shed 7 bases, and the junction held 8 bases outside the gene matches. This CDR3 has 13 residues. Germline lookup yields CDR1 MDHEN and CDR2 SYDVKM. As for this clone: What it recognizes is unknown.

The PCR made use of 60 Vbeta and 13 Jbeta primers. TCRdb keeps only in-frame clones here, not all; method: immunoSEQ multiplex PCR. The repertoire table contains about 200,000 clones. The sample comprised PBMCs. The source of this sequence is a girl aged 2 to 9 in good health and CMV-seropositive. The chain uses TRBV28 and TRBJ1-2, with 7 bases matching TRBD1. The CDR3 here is CASRPGQWGGYTF. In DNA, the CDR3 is TGTGCCAGCAGACCGGGACAGTGGGGTGGCTACACCTTC.